These 10 T cell receptor beta chains were all obtained from the same sample, sequenced in a study of blood T cell repertoires in COVID-19. TCRdb keeps only in-frame clones here, not all; method: immunoSEQ multiplex PCR. The sample shows about 180,000 clones, approximately 85% of them seen only once. Sequencing used PBMCs or T cells enriched from blood (not recorded which). All receptors come from a woman aged 25 to 39 who had recovered from COVID-19.

The chain joins TRBV6-1 to TRBJ1-4; 9 bases are shared with TRBD1. The CDR3 totals 19 residues. Germline-derived CDR1 and CDR2 are MNHNS and SASEGT. Trimming at V came to 0 bases and at J to 8 bases, leaving 16 bases not matched to a gene. The CDR3 bases are TGTGCCAGCAGTGAAGCGCTTCACGCGGTACAGGGGGCGCAGGAAAAACTGTTTTTT. Translating gives CASSEALHAVQGAQEKLFF.

The V gene is TRBV7-9, the J gene TRBJ1-1; possible D gene TRBD1, 6 bases. V lost 1 base and J lost 0, with 15 bases in between. Germline V CDR1 and CDR2: SEHNR, FQNEAQ (reference sequence). This CDR3 is built from 17 residues. The DNA for the CDR3 is TGTGCCAGCAGCTTAGTAAATTTGGACAGACTGAACACTGAAGCTTTCTTT. It yields the protein CASSLVNLDRLNTEAFF.

The chain is built from TRBV2 and TRBJ2-5; 9 nucleotides align to TRBD2. Germline CDR1 reads SNHLY; CDR2 reads FYNNEI. Trimming removed 1 base from V and 5 bases from J; junction bases left unmatched: 5. The CDR3 sequence is 15 residues long. CDR3 residues: CASSEGLAGVETQYF. CDR3 nucleotides: TGTGCCAGCAGTGAAGGTTTAGCGGGAGTTGAGACCCAGTACTTC.

The CDR3 reads CSVGRTSGEQYF. DNA of the CDR3: TGCAGCGTTGGCCGGACCAGCGGGGAGCAGTACTTC. The chain couples TRBV29-1 to TRBJ2-7, with TRBD2 as a possible D gene (6 bases). The V gene lost 4 bases and the J gene lost 7 bases, with 14 bases spanning the gap. This CDR3 is built from 12 residues. Germline V gives CDR1 SQVTM, CDR2 ANQGSEA.

Regarding this clone: An end of the junction differs from the germline gene, which may be a read error. The rearrangement joins TRBV2 to TRBJ1-5; D remains unclear. This CDR3 has 12 amino acids. CDR1 is SNHLY, CDR2 FYNNEI, per germline. The CDR3 spells CASREALQPQHF. The CDR3 region has the DNA TGTGCCAGCAGGGAAGCACTGCAGCCCCAGCATTTT.

The chain links TRBV6-5 to TRBJ2-7; 9 nucleotides agree with TRBD2. V gave up 6 bases and J gave up 0 bases; unmatched junction bases: 3. Germline-derived CDR1 and CDR2 are MNHEY and SVGAGI. The CDR3 consists of 14 residues. The DNA of the CDR3 is TGTGCCAGCAGACTAGCGGGTAGCTCCTACGAGCAGTACTTC. Encoded protein: CASRLAGSSYEQYF.

The V gene is TRBV19, the J gene TRBJ2-1; tentative D call: TRBD1 (6 bases). V lost 6 bases and J 2 bases, leaving 14 bases between the germline ends. This CDR3 is 15 amino acids long. Germline CDR1 is LNHDA and CDR2 is SQIVND (reference sequence). CDR3 coding DNA: TGTGCCAGTAGCTTCTCGACAGGTACCTACAATGAGCAGTTCTTC. Amino acids: CASSFSTGTYNEQFF.

The chain uses TRBV2 and TRBJ2-3; D unresolved. Per the germline V gene, CDR1 is SNHLY and CDR2 is FYNNEI. Trimming cost V 7 bases and J 6 bases, with 8 bases left between them. The CDR3 extends over 11 amino acids. The CDR3 DNA follows: TGTGCCAGCACTTCCAGTGATACGCAGTATTTT. Protein product: CASTSSDTQYF.

This chain connects TRBV7-2 to TRBJ1-5; D gene ambiguous. There are 14 residues in the CDR3. The V gene's germline CDR1 is SGHTA and CDR2 FQGNSA. The ends were cut back, 1 base at V and 4 bases at J, with 8 bases in the middle. The CDR3 coding sequence is TGTGCCAGCAGCTTAGACGGGGATAATCAGCCCCAGCATTTT. It specifies CASSLDGDNQPQHF.

The V call is TRBV2, the J call TRBJ1-6; D possibly corresponds to TRBD1 (6 bases). Between the trimmed V and J ends, which lost 10 bases and 7 bases, there was a span of 14 bases. CDR3 length equals 13 residues. Looked up from germline, CDR1 is SNHLY and CDR2 is FYNNEI. The CDR3 region is CATKNRENSPLHF. CDR3 DNA sequence: TGTGCCACCAAGAACAGGGAAAATTCACCCCTCCACTTT. Variable domain in full (rest from reference TRBV2 and TRBJ1-6): EPEVTQTPSHQVTQMGQEVILRCVPISNHLYFYWYRQILGQKVEFLVSFYNNEISEKSEIFDDQFSVERPDGSNFTLKIRSTKLEDSAMYFCATKNRENSPLHFGNGTRLTVT.